This passage covers 9 T cell receptor beta chains from one sample sequenced in a study of T cell responses to AZD1222 COVID-19 vaccine. Produced via immunoSEQ multiplex PCR; TCRdb's table is partial and in-frame only. The sample has about 120,000 clones, roughly nine tenths seen once. Sequences were derived from peripheral blood, sampled 28 days after the second AZD1222 dose. These receptors were collected from an adult who received the AZD1222 COVID-19 vaccine.

This rearrangement joins TRBV24-1 to TRBJ1-5, with TRBD1 matching 7 bases. V shed 4 bases, J shed 2 bases, and the junction held 4 bases outside the gene matches. The CDR3 covers 15 residues. Germline V gene lookup returns CDR1 KGHDR and CDR2 SFDVKD. CDR3 sequence reads: CATSDGGQGNQPQHF. Written as DNA, the CDR3 is TGTGCCACCAGTGACGGAGGACAGGGCAATCAGCCCCAGCATTTT.

This chain uses TRBV5-1 with TRBJ1-6; D is uncertain. Germline V gives CDR1 SGHRS, CDR2 YFSETQ. V lost 0 bases and J 8 bases, leaving 6 bases between the germline ends. The CDR3 contains 13 residues. CDR3 DNA: TGCGCCAGCAGCTTGGAAAAGGATTCACCCCTCCACTTT. This translates into CASSLEKDSPLHF.

There are a few counts of this clone. The V gene is TRBV19, the J gene TRBJ1-5; D gene unclear. The CDR3 sequence is 14 residues long. V lost 2 bases, J lost 0 bases, and 5 bases lay in between. Germline loops: CDR1 LNHDA, CDR2 SQIVND (reference sequence). This CDR3 is CASSIRLSNQPQHF. The CDR3 DNA reads as TGTGCCAGTAGTATACGACTTAGCAATCAGCCCCAGCATTTT.

This clone was counted only a few times. The chain employs TRBV7-9 and TRBJ1-1, with TRBD1 as a possible D gene (5 bases). The CDR3 totals 13 residues. The germline gives CDR1 SEHNR, CDR2 FQNEAQ (reference sequence). V dropped 5 bases and J dropped 3 bases, with 10 bases sitting between them. CDR3 bases: TGTGCCAGCAGCCCCAGCAGGGACACTGAAGCTTTCTTT. It encodes CASSPSRDTEAFF.

J is TRBJ1-4 and V is TRBV7-2; tentatively, D is TRBD1 (5 bases). V lost 4 bases, J lost 7 bases, and 13 bases lay in between. This CDR3 is 14 amino acids long. Germline CDR1 reads SGHTA; CDR2 reads FQGNSA. The CDR3 sequence: CASSWWTSREKLFF. The CDR3 nucleotides are TGTGCCAGCAGCTGGTGGACATCGCGTGAAAAACTGTTTTTT.

The chain employs TRBV11-3 and TRBJ2-5; D remains unclear. There are 13 residues in the CDR3. The V end lost 3 bases, the J end lost 5 bases, and 10 bases lay between the germline ends. Germline V gives CDR1 SGHNT, CDR2 YENEEA. CDR3 sequence reads: CASSFRSWETQYF. CDR3 coding DNA: TGTGCCAGCAGCTTTCGGAGCTGGGAGACCCAGTACTTC.

This chain uses TRBV19 with TRBJ1-1, with D maybe TRBD1 (5 bases). The CDR3 contains 13 residues. Germline CDR1 reads LNHDA; CDR2 reads SQIVND (reference sequence). V shed 4 bases and J shed 3 bases, with 9 bases lying between them. The CDR3 spells CASSTVGDTEAFF. The CDR3 nucleotides are TGTGCCAGTAGTACGGTAGGGGACACTGAAGCTTTCTTT.

The rearrangement links TRBV5-3 to TRBJ2-7, with 7 bases aligning to TRBD1. TRBV5-3 has ORF status, its function being uncertain. The CDR3 runs to 17 residues. After removal of 3 bases from V and 5 bases from J, the junction contained 17 bases not matched to a gene. CDR3 sequence (DNA): TGTGCCAGAAGCTCAGGGGGTATTAGGGTTGATGGCCACGAGCAGTACTTC. This gives the protein CARSSGGIRVDGHEQYF.

The V gene is TRBV29-1, the J gene TRBJ2-3, with a tentative D call TRBD2 (5 bases). CDR3 size: 13 residues. Germline CDR1 SQVTM, CDR2 ANQGSEA. With 4 bases removed from V and 6 bases from J, the gap between germline ends came to 14 bases. As DNA, the CDR3 is TGCAGCGTTGCCAAGGGAGATGGCGATACGCAGTATTTT. It yields the protein CSVAKGDGDTQYF.